This TCR beta chain comes out of a study of post-analysis software for immune sequencing data (dated by TCRdb to the mid-2010s). Looking at the study overall: Disease courses on record covered relapsing-remitting, secondary progressive and progressive-relapsing multiple sclerosis, though some patients had no subtype annotation. A subset of samples was prepared in parallel using single-end sample barcoding, then pooled and co-amplified after Illumina adapter ligation. The patient repertoires were set against 11 previously published healthy control repertoires from donors whose ages ranged from about 6 to 27 years. What the authors observed across the whole study: Significantly higher frequencies in patients than in controls were found for a handful of TRBV segments, including TRBV5-6, TRBV5-1 and TRBV20-1. Direct clustering with F measure showed strong co-clustering of samples prepared in the same batch, prompting a batch-effect correction. Multiple sclerosis patients had significantly lower normalized Chao1 diversity than controls, a result that suggests substantial peripheral T-cell clonal expansion. The multiple sclerosis patient group was slightly younger than the control group.

Library preparation was by PCR. Sequenced using an Illumina HiSeq 2500. To reduce PCR and sequencing biases, unique molecular identifiers were built into the TCR beta cDNA libraries. Every 1 to 10 million input T cells yielded approximately 500,000 cDNA molecules, meaning each molecule approximated one T cell. Patient libraries were prepared and sequenced with the same protocol used for the earlier healthy control dataset. Within a given batch, samples were prepared together, multiplexed and sequenced on the same HiSeq lane. In the original analysis: Raw barcoded reads were processed with MIGEC, and single-read molecular identifier groups were discarded before consensus assembly and CDR3 extraction. Clonotype tables were post-analysed with VDJtools, and diversity was normalized by down-sampling all datasets to the smallest sample size. Repertoire overlap clustering matched CDR3 amino acid but not nucleotide sequences to correct batch-related cross-sample contamination. TCRdb ran its own pipeline on the public reads, namely fastp trimming at Q25 and MiXCR clone calling, and kept in-frame beta chains. Each CDR3 protein appears once, grouped with its most common genes and DNA. The V and J calls and clone size come from TCRdb's table, not from the authors' own analysis. Present in this sample are 150,000 or so distinct CDR3 sequences, approximately 35% of which were seen just once. The ten biggest clones cover approximately 30% of the sample.

The V end gives up 0 bases and the J end 6 bases, leaving 10 bases in the junction not matched to a gene. Including the terminal cysteine and phenylalanine, the CDR3 comprises 16 residues. Just CDR3 DNA is preserved here, 48 bases in frame from base 1. CDR1 is given as SGHRS and CDR2 as YFSETQ, both from the germline V gene. The sample's time point label, in plain terms: second blood draw from one MS patient after hematopoietic stem cell transplantation. To demonstrate the VDJtools post-analysis software, the study profiled TCR beta repertoires from the peripheral blood of around 13 young patients with multiple sclerosis. Multiple sclerosis patients were children and adolescents aged about 6 to 17 years. This clonotype occurred a few times. Its antigen specificity is not known. Base qualities are missing; no much larger clone stands one base away.

The sequences come from blood, collected after autologous hematopoietic stem cell transplantation. This receptor was taken from a girl under 18 with multiple sclerosis. Donor details come from another sample of the same person, matched by shared clones. The chain is assembled from TRBV5-1 and TRBJ2-7, with 9 middle bases fitting TRBD2. The CDR3 here reads CASSLAASGAVGEQYF. DNA sequence: TGCGCCAGCAGCTTGGCGGCTAGCGGGGCCGTCGGCGAGCAGTACTTC.